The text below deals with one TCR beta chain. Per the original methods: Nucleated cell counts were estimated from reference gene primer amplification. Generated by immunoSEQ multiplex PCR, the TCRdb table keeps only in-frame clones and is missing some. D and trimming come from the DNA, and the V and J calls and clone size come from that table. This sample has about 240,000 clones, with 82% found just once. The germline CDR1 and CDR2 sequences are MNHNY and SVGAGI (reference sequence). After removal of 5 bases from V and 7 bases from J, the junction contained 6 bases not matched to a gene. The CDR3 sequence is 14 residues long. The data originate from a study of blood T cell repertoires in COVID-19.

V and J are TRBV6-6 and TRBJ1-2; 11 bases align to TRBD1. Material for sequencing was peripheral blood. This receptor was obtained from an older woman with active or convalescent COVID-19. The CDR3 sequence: CASSGSGQGGGYTF. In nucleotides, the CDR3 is TGTGCCAGCAGTGGATCGGGACAGGGGGGTGGCTACACCTTC.